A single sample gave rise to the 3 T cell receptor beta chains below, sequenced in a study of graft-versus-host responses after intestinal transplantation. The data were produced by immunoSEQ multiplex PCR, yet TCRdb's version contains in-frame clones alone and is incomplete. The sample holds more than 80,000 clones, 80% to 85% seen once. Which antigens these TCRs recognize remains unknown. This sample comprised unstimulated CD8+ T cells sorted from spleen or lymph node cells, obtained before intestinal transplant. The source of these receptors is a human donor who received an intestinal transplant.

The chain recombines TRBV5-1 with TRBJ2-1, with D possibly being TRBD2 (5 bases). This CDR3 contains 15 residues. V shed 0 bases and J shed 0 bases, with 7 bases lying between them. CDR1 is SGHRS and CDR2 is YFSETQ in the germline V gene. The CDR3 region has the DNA TGCGCCAGCAGCTTGGCGGGGAGCTCCTACAATGAGCAGTTCTTC. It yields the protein CASSLAGSSYNEQFF.

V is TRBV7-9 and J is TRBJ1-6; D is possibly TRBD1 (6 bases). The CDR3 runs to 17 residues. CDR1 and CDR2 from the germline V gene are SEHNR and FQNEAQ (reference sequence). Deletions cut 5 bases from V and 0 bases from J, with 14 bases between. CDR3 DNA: TGTGCCAGCAGCCCCCCAGGGGCAGGCTCCTATAATTCACCCCTCCACTTT. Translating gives CASSPPGAGSYNSPLHF.

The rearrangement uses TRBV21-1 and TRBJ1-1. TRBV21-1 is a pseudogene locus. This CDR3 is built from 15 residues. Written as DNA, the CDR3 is TGTGCCAGCAGCAATCGGGGGGATCAAGACACTGAAGCTTTCTTT. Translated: CASSNRGDQDTEAFF.